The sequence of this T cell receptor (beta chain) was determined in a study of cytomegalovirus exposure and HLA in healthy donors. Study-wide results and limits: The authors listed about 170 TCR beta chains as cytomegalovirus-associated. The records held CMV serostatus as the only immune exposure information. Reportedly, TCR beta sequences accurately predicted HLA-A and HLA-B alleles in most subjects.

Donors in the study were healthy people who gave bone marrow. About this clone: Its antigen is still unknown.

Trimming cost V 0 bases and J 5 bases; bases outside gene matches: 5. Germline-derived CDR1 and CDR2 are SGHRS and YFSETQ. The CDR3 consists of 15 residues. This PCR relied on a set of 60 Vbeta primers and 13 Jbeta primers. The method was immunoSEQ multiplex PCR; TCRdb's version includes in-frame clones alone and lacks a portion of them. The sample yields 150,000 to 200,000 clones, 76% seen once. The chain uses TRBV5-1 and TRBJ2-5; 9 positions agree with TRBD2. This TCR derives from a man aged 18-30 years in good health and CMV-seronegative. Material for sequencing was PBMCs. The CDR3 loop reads CASSLAAGGWETQYF. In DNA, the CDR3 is TGCGCCAGCAGCTTGGCAGCGGGGGGTTGGGAGACCCAGTACTTC.